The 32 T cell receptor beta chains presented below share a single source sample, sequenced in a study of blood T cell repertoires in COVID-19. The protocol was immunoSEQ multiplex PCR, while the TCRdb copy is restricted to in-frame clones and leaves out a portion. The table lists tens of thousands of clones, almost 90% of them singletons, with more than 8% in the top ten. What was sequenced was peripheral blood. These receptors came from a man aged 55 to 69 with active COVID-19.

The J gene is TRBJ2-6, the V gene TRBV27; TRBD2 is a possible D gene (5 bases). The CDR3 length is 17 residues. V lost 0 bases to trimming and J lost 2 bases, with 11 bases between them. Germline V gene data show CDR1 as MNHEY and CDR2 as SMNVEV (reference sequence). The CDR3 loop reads CASSLSKTSAGANVLTF. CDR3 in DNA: TGTGCCAGCAGTTTATCGAAAACTAGTGCTGGGGCCAACGTCCTGACTTTC.

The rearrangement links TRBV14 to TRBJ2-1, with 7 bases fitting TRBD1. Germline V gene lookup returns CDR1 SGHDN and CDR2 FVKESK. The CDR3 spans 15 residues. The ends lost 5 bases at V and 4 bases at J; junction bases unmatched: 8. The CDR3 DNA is TGTGCCAGCAGCACGCGACAGGGAGTTTACAATGAGCAGTTCTTC. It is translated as CASSTRQGVYNEQFF.

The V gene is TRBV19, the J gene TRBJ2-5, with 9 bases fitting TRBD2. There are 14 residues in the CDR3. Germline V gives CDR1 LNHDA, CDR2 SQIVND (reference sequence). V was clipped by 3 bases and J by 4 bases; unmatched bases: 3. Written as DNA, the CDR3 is TGTGCCAGTAGTATGCGGGAGGGGCGAGAGACCCAGTACTTC. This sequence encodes CASSMREGRETQYF.

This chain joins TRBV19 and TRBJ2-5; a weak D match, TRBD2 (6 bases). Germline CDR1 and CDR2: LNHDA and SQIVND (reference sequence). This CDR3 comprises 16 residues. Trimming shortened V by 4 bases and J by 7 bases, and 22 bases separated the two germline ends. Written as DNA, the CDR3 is TGTGCCAGTAGTACAATAGGCCGGGACTCCGAAGGGACCCAGTACTTC. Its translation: CASSTIGRDSEGTQYF.

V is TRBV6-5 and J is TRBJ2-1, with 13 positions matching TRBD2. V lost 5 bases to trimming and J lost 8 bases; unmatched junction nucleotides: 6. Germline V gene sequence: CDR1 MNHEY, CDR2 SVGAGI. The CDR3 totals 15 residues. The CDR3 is CASSPTSGRAYEQFF. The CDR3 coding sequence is TGTGCCAGCAGTCCAACTAGCGGGAGGGCCTATGAGCAGTTCTTC.

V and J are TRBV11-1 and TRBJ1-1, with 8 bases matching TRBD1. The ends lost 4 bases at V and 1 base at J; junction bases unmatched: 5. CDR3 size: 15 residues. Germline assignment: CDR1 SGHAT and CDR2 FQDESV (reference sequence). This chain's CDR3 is CASSSRQGQNTEAFF. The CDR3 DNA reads TGTGCCAGCAGCTCACGACAGGGGCAGAACACTGAAGCTTTCTTT.

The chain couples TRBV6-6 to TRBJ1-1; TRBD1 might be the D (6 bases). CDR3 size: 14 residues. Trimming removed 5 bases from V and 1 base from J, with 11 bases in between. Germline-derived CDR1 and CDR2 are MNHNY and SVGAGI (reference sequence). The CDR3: CASSTPQGNTEAFF. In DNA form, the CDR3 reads TGTGCCAGCAGTACCCCACAGGGGAACACTGAAGCTTTCTTT.

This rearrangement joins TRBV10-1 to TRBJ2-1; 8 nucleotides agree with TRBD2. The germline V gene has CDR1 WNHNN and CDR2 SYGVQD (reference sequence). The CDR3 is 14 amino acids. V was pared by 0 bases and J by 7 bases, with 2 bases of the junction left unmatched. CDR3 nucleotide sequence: TGCGCCAGCAGTGAGTCGGGGACTAGTAATGAGCAGTTCTTC. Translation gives CASSESGTSNEQFF.

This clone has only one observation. DNA for the CDR3: TGTGCCAGCAGCCCTACCACAGGGAGCGAGCAGTACTTC. Translating gives CASSPTTGSEQYF. The chain carries TRBV7-3 and TRBJ2-7, with a weak D call TRBD1 (6 bases). Germline assignment: CDR1 SGHTA and CDR2 FQGTGA. V dropped 5 bases and J dropped 6 bases, with 14 bases sitting between them. The CDR3 is 13 amino acids.

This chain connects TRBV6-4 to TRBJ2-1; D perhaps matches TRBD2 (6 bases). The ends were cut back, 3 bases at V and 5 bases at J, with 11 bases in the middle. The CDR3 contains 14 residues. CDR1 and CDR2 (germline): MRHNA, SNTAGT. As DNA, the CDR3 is TGTGCCAGCAGTGATCCTAGCGTGAACAATGAGCAGTTCTTC. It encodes CASSDPSVNNEQFF.

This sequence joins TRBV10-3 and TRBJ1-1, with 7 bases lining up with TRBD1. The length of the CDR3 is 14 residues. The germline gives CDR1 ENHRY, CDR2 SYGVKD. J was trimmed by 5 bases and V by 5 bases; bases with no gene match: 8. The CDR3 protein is CAISSEGARTEAFF. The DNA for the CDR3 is TGTGCCATCAGTTCTGAGGGGGCGAGGACTGAAGCTTTCTTT.

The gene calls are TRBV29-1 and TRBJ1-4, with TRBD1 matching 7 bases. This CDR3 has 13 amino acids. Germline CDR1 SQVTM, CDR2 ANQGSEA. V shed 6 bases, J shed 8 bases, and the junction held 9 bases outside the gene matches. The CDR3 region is CSVGTGVEEKLFF. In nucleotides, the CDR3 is TGCAGCGTGGGAACAGGGGTTGAAGAAAAACTGTTTTTT.

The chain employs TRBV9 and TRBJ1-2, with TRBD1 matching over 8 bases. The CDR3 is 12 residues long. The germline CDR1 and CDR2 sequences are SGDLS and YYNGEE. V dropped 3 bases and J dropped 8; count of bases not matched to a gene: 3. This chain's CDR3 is CASSDRGEGYTF. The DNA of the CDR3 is TGTGCCAGCAGCGACAGGGGGGAAGGCTACACCTTC. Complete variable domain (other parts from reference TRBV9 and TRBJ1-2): DSGVTQTPKHLITATGQRVTLRCSPRSGDLSVYWYQQSLDQGLQFLIQYYNGEERAKGNILERFSAQQFPDLHSELNLSSLELGDSALYFCASSDRGEGYTFGSGTRLTVV.

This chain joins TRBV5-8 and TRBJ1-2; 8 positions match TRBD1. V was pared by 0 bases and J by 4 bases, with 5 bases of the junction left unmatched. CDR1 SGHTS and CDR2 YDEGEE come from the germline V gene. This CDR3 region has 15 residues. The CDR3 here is CASSLDWDRLYGYTF. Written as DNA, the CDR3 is TGTGCCAGCAGCTTGGATTGGGACAGGCTCTATGGCTACACCTTC.

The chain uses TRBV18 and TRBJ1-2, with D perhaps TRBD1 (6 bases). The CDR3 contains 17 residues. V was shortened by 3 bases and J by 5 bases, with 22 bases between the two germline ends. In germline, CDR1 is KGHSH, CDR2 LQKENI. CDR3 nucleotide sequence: TGTGCCAGCTCACCCGGACAGCTCCCTCCGTCCATATATGGCTACACCTTC. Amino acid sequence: CASSPGQLPPSIYGYTF.

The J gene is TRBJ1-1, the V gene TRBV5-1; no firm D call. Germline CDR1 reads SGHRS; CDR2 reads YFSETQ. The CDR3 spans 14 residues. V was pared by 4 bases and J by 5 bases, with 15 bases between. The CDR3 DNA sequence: TGCGCCAGCAGCCCTGACGACGGGGTTACTGAAGCTTTCTTT. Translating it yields CASSPDDGVTEAFF.

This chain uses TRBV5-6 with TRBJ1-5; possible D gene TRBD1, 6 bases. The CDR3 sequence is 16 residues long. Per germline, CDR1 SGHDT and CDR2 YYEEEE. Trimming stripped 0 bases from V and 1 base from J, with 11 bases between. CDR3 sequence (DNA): TGTGCCAGCAGCTTGGCCGGGGGGCAGAGCAATCAGCCCCAGCATTTT. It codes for CASSLAGGQSNQPQHF.

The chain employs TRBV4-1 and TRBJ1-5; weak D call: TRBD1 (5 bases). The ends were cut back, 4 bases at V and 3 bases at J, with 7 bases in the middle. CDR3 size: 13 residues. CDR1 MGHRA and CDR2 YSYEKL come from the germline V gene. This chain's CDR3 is CASSLDTNQPQHF. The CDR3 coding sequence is TGCGCCAGCAGCCTGGACACCAATCAGCCCCAGCATTTT.

The CDR3 here is CATSVAGEGSDTQYF. The CDR3 nucleotides are TGTGCCACCAGTGTAGCGGGAGAAGGGTCAGATACGCAGTATTTT. This chain joins TRBV24-1 and TRBJ2-3; 9 bases match TRBD2. CDR1 KGHDR and CDR2 SFDVKD come from the germline V gene. The CDR3 has 15 residues. The junction had 6 bases not matched to a gene; V was cut back by 5 bases and J by 4 bases.

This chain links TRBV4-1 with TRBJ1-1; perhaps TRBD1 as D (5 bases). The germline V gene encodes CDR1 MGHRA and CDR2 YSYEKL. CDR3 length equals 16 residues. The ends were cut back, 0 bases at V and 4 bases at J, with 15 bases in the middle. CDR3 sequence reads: CASSQDPVRVSTEAFF. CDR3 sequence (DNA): TGCGCCAGCAGCCAAGATCCGGTCAGGGTAAGCACTGAAGCTTTCTTT.

The CDR3 DNA reads TGCGCCAGCAGCCAAGGGGGCGGCTACGAGCAGTACTTC. As protein: CASSQGGGYEQYF. V usage is TRBV4-1 and J usage is TRBJ2-7; TRBD1 might be the D (5 bases). The V end lost 1 base, the J end lost 3 bases, and 7 bases lay between the germline ends. Germline V gives CDR1 MGHRA, CDR2 YSYEKL. The CDR3 spans 13 residues.

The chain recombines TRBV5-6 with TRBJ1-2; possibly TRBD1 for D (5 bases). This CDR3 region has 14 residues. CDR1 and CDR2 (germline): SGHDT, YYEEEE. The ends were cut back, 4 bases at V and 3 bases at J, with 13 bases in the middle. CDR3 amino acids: CASSATPGYYGYTF. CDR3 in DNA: TGTGCCAGCAGCGCCACCCCAGGGTACTATGGCTACACCTTC.

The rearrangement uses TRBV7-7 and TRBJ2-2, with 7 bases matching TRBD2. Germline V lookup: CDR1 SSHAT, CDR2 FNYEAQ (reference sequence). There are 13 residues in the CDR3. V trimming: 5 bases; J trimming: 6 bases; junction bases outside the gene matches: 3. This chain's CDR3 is CASSPGGPGELFF. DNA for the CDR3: TGTGCCAGCAGCCCGGGGGGTCCCGGGGAGCTGTTTTTT.

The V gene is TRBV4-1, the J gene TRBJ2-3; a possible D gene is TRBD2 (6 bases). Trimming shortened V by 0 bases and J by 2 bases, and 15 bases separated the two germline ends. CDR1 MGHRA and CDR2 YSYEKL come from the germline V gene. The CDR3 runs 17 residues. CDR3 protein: CASSQDRGSGLTDTQYF. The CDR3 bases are TGCGCCAGCAGCCAAGATCGTGGTAGCGGACTCACAGATACGCAGTATTTT.

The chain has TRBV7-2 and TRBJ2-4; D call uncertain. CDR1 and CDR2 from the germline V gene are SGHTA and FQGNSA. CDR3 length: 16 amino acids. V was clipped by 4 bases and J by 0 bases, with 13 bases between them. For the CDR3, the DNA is TGTGCCAGCAGCTCCGATCCCCGCGCAGCCAAAAACATTCAGTACTTC. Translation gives CASSSDPRAAKNIQYF. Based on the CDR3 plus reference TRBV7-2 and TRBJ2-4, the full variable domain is GAGVSQSPSNKVTEKGKDVELRCDPISGHTALYWYRQSLGQGLEFLIYFQGNSAPDKSGLPSDRFSAERTGGSVSTLTIQRTQQEDSAVYLCASSSDPRAAKNIQYFGAGTRLSVL.

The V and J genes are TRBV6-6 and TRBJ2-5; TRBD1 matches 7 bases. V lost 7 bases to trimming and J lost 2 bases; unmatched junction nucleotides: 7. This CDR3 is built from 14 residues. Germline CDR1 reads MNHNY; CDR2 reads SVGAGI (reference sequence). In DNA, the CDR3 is TGTGCCAGCACCGGGACAGCGTTACAAGAGACCCAGTACTTC. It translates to CASTGTALQETQYF.

The CDR3 is CASSATSGSGDTQYF. The CDR3 region has the DNA TGTGCCAGCAGCGCGACTAGCGGGAGTGGTGATACGCAGTATTTT. The chain employs TRBV7-3 and TRBJ2-3, with TRBD2 matching over 12 bases. Germline lookup yields CDR1 SGHTA and CDR2 FQGTGA. The length of the CDR3 is 15 residues. Trimming removed 5 bases from V and 6 bases from J; junction bases left unmatched: 6.

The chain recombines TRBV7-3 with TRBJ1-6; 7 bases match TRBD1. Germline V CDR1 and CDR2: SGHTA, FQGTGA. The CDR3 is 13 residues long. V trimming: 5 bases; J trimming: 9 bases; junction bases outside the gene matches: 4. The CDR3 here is CASSAYRGSPLHF. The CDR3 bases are TGTGCCAGCAGCGCGTACAGGGGTTCACCCCTCCACTTT.

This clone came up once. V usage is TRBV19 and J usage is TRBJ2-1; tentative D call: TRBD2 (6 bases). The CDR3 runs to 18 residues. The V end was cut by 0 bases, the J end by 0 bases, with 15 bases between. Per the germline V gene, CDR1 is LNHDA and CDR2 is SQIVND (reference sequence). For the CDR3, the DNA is TGTGCCAGTAGTATAGATCCCCCTAGCGACAGCTCCTACAATGAGCAGTTCTTC. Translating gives CASSIDPPSDSSYNEQFF. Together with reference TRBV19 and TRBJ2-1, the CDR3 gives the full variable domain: DGGITQSPKYLFRKEGQNVTLSCEQNLNHDAMYWYRQDPGQGLRLIYYSQIVNDFQKGDIAEGYSVSREKKESFPLTVTSAQKNPTAFYLCASSIDPPSDSSYNEQFFGPGTRLTVL.

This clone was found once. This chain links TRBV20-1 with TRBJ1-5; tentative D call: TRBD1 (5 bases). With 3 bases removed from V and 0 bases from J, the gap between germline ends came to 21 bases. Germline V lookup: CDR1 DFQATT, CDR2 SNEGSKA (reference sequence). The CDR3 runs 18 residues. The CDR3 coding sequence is TGCAGTGCTAGTGTCCGGGACTCACCCCAGTATAGCAATCAGCCCCAGCATTTT. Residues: CSASVRDSPQYSNQPQHF.

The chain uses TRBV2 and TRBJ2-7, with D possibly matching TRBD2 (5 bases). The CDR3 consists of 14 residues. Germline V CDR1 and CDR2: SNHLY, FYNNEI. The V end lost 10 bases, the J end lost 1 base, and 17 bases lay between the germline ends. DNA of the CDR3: TGTGCCATCAAAGCGACTACCTTGTCCTACGAGCAGTACTTC. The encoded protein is CAIKATTLSYEQYF.

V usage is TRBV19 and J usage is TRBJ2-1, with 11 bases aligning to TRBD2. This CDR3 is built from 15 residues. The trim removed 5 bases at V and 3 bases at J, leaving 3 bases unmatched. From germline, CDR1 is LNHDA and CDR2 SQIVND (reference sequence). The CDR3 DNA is TGTGCCAGTAGTGGGGGGACTAGCGGCTACAATGAGCAGTTCTTC. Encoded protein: CASSGGTSGYNEQFF.